This T cell receptor (beta chain) was identified during a study of shared clonotypes between healthy human individuals. Background on the study: Three plates were used per donor for CD4 naive, three for CD4 memory, two for CD8 naive and one for CD8 memory.

The CDR3 spans 14 residues. V gave up 4 bases and J gave up 7 bases, with 14 bases separating them. Germline V gene sequence: CDR1 SNHLY, CDR2 FYNNEI. Here immunoSEQ multiplex PCR was the method, and the copy in TCRdb shows in-frame clones only, minus some. The sample lists under 2,500,000 clones, nearly 97% seen once, with roughly 0.13% in the top ten. The chain carries TRBV2 and TRBJ1-5, with TRBD1 as a possible D gene (6 bases). Sequenced: naive CD4+ T cells sorted from blood. As to subset: CD45RA+ positively selected. The receptor was derived from a young man in good health. The CDR3: CASSVYRVGQPQHF. CDR3 DNA sequence: TGTGCCAGCAGTGTGTACAGGGTAGGCCAGCCCCAGCATTTT.